A single sample is the source of the 21 T cell receptor beta chains below, sequenced in a study of shared T cell receptors in the human thymus. Produced via immunoSEQ multiplex PCR; TCRdb's table is partial and in-frame only. This sample has about 610,000 clones, with more than 75% found just once. The sample was also linked to a second study, of human thymus T cells.

Sequenced input: thymocytes. The receptor set was obtained from a boy under two years old with a congenital heart defect.

The chain joins TRBV6-4 to TRBJ2-1, with 7 positions matching TRBD1. The CDR3 has 18 amino acids. The V gene end was trimmed by 3 bases and the J gene end by 0 bases; junction bases not matched to a gene: 11. The germline CDR1 and CDR2 sequences are MRHNA and SNTAGT. The CDR3 reads CASSDDWDSSDSYNEQFF. As DNA, the CDR3 is TGTGCCAGCAGTGATGATTGGGACAGTTCCGACTCCTACAATGAGCAGTTCTTC.

This chain joins TRBV5-1 and TRBJ1-4, with D possibly matching TRBD1 (5 bases). This CDR3 contains 14 residues. Germline lookup yields CDR1 SGHRS and CDR2 YFSETQ. V dropped 2 bases and J dropped 8 bases, with 13 bases sitting between them. Here the CDR3 DNA reads TGCGCCAGCAGCTTAGGTCAGGGAGGCGAAAAACTGTTTTTT. Its protein is CASSLGQGGEKLFF.

V usage is TRBV29-1 and J usage is TRBJ2-1; D is possibly TRBD1 (5 bases). V shed 4 bases and J shed 2 bases, with 15 bases lying between them. Germline CDR1 reads SQVTM; CDR2 reads ANQGSEA. There are 15 residues in the CDR3. The CDR3 DNA is TGCAGCGTTGTAAGGTTGGGCAGGGCCTACAATGAGCAGTTCTTC. This encodes CSVVRLGRAYNEQFF.

This clone was counted a single time. V usage is TRBV5-1 and J usage is TRBJ1-1; TRBD1 is a possible D gene (6 bases). Germline-derived CDR1 and CDR2 are SGHRS and YFSETQ. This CDR3 is 17 amino acids long. V was cut by 9 bases and J by 3 bases, with 27 bases left in between. The CDR3 coding sequence is TGCGCCACCAAACCCAAACAGGGTTTCGGCACGGACACTGAAGCTTTCTTT. Translating it yields CATKPKQGFGTDTEAFF.

The chain has TRBV30 and TRBJ2-5; 9 positions agree with TRBD2. V was clipped by 8 bases and J by 4 bases; unmatched bases: 14. This CDR3 is built from 15 residues. Per the germline V gene, CDR1 is GTSNPN and CDR2 is SVGIG (reference sequence). The CDR3 DNA is TGTGCCGTCAGAACGGGACTAGCTCTTGGAGAGACCCAGTACTTC. This translates into CAVRTGLALGETQYF.

The chain is built from TRBV28 and TRBJ2-3; D might be TRBD2 (6 bases). V was cut by 2 bases and J by 5 bases, with 23 bases left in between. CDR3 length: 18 amino acids. CDR1 and CDR2 from the germline V gene are MDHEN and SYDVKM. The CDR3 is CASSLPISGRGGGDTQYF. The CDR3 DNA reads as TGTGCCAGCAGTTTACCTATCTCGGGGCGGGGCGGAGGAGATACGCAGTATTTT.

This clone was seen just once. J is TRBJ2-7 and V is TRBV27; tentatively, D is TRBD2 (7 bases). From germline, CDR1 is MNHEY and CDR2 SMNVEV (reference sequence). This CDR3 comprises 16 residues. V was trimmed by 5 bases and J by 1 base, leaving 18 bases between them. The CDR3 nucleotides are TGTGCCAGCAGTCCCACCTCGGGGGGCCTATCCTACGAGCAGTACTTC. Its protein is CASSPTSGGLSYEQYF.

The chain carries TRBV6-4 and TRBJ2-1; D possibly corresponds to TRBD1 (5 bases). Germline V gene data show CDR1 as MRHNA and CDR2 as SNTAGT. The CDR3 loop spans 15 amino acids. Trimming took 7 bases from V and 7 from J, leaving 20 bases between them. The CDR3 coding sequence is TGTGCCAGCACCCTGGCGTGGGGTTACAGGAATGAGCAGTTCTTC. Its translation is CASTLAWGYRNEQFF.

This clone was seen once. The chain employs TRBV13 and TRBJ2-5; TRBD2 matches 9 bases. The germline gives CDR1 PRHDT, CDR2 FYEKMQ (reference sequence). J lost 0 bases, V lost 4 bases, and 9 bases had no gene match. This CDR3 is built from 17 residues. In DNA form, the CDR3 reads TGTGCCAGCAGCTGGGGAAGGCTAGCGGGGAACCAAGAGACCCAGTACTTC. This gives the protein CASSWGRLAGNQETQYF.

CDR3: CASSPSQAEAFF. CDR3 in DNA: TGTGCCAGCTCACCATCGCAGGCCGAAGCTTTCTTT. J is TRBJ1-1 and V is TRBV18; D call uncertain. Trimming removed 2 bases from V and 8 bases from J, with 9 bases in between. Germline V gene sequence: CDR1 KGHSH, CDR2 LQKENI. The CDR3 covers 12 residues.

V usage is TRBV9 and J usage is TRBJ2-5; 8 positions agree with TRBD1. The CDR3 is 16 residues long. Germline CDR1 and CDR2: SGDLS and YYNGEE. V was clipped by 0 bases and J by 4 bases; unmatched bases: 8. CDR3 DNA sequence: TGTGCCAGCAGCGTAGAGGACAGGGAATTTACAGAGACCCAGTACTTC. Its protein product is CASSVEDREFTETQYF. The entire variable domain, with the rest obtained from reference TRBV9 and TRBJ2-5, is as follows: DSGVTQTPKHLITATGQRVTLRCSPRSGDLSVYWYQQSLDQGLQFLIQYYNGEERAKGNILERFSAQQFPDLHSELNLSSLELGDSALYFCASSVEDREFTETQYFGPGTRLLVL.

The CDR3 DNA is TGTGCCAGCAGGCTCGGACAGGCTGGCGTAGCTTTCTTT. Encoded protein: CASRLGQAGVAFF. J is TRBJ1-1 and V is TRBV27; 7 bases line up with TRBD1. J was trimmed by 10 bases and V by 6 bases; bases with no gene match: 11. The CDR3 runs 13 residues. Looked up from germline, CDR1 is MNHEY and CDR2 is SMNVEV (reference sequence).

The genes are TRBV5-4 and TRBJ2-1; 12 nucleotides align to TRBD2. CDR1 and CDR2 (germline): SGHNT, YYREEE (reference sequence). V was pared by 3 bases and J by 7 bases, with 5 bases of the junction left unmatched. The CDR3 has 15 residues. The DNA of the CDR3 is TGTGCCAGCAGCTCACTAGCGGGAGGACTAAATGAGCAGTTCTTC. It translates to CASSSLAGGLNEQFF.

The gene calls are TRBV7-8 and TRBJ2-4; D is perhaps TRBD1 (6 bases). V lost 4 bases and J lost 0, with 10 bases in between. The CDR3 contains 15 residues. Germline loops: CDR1 SGHVS, CDR2 FQNEAQ. CDR3 sequence: CASSSHRVAKNIQYF. The CDR3 coding sequence is TGTGCCAGCAGCTCCCACAGGGTAGCCAAAAACATTCAGTACTTC.

The chain joins TRBV18 to TRBJ2-7, with no clear D. This CDR3 spans 12 amino acids. Per germline, CDR1 KGHSH and CDR2 LQKENI. V was clipped by 3 bases and J by 0 bases, with 3 bases between them. The CDR3 sequence is CASSPHSYEQYF. The CDR3 coding sequence is TGTGCCAGCTCACCTCACTCCTACGAGCAGTACTTC.

DNA for the CDR3: TGTGCCAGCGGGGAAGGGGAGGGGAATCCCTACGAGCAGTACTTC. It specifies CASGEGEGNPYEQYF. The rearrangement joins TRBV6-1 to TRBJ2-7; 7 bases are a match to TRBD2. This CDR3 comprises 15 residues. Losses at the gene ends were 8 bases for V and 2 bases for J; bases not matched to a gene: 12. CDR1 is MNHNS, CDR2 SASEGT, per germline.

The chain is built from TRBV7-3 and TRBJ1-1; unclear D gene. The CDR3 has 15 residues. With 3 bases removed from V and 5 bases from J, the gap between germline ends came to 16 bases. CDR1 and CDR2 (germline): SGHTA, FQGTGA. This chain's CDR3 is CASSFARLGRTEAFF. The CDR3 DNA reads as TGTGCCAGCAGCTTCGCAAGATTGGGGAGGACTGAAGCTTTCTTT.

The V and J genes are TRBV2 and TRBJ2-1; 14 nucleotides agree with TRBD2. The germline gives CDR1 SNHLY, CDR2 FYNNEI. Trimming at V came to 4 bases and at J to 9 bases, leaving 2 bases not matched to a gene. This CDR3 is built from 14 residues. This chain's CDR3 is CASSGTSGRIEQFF. In DNA, the CDR3 is TGTGCCAGCAGTGGGACTAGCGGGAGGATTGAGCAGTTCTTC.

The chain has TRBV5-6 and TRBJ2-4, with 9 bases that match TRBD1. With V trimmed by 4 bases and J by 0 bases, 14 bases remained unmatched. The CDR3 extends over 19 amino acids. Per germline, CDR1 SGHDT and CDR2 YYEEEE. The CDR3 DNA follows: TGTGCCAGCAGCGCCATGGGCGGACAGGGGACCCTAGCCAAAAACATTCAGTACTTC. Protein: CASSAMGGQGTLAKNIQYF.

The CDR3 is CASSASGTSGIPGLSGLFF. DNA of the CDR3: TGTGCCAGCAGCGCGTCCGGGACTAGCGGGATCCCTGGCTTAAGTGGGTTGTTTTTT. V and J are TRBV9 and TRBJ2-2, with 13 bases lining up with TRBD2. Losses at the gene ends were 3 bases for V and 15 bases for J; bases not matched to a gene: 23. The CDR3 loop spans 19 amino acids. Germline CDR1 and CDR2: SGDLS and YYNGEE.

The chain combines TRBV14 with TRBJ2-4, with 13 nucleotides matching TRBD2. The CDR3 consists of 18 residues. Germline assignment: CDR1 SGHDN and CDR2 FVKESK. The V and J ends lost 4 bases and 0 bases, in that order; junction bases with no gene match: 6. The CDR3 here is CASSPGLAGQLAKNIQYF. CDR3 bases: TGTGCCAGCAGCCCGGGACTAGCGGGACAACTAGCCAAAAACATTCAGTACTTC.